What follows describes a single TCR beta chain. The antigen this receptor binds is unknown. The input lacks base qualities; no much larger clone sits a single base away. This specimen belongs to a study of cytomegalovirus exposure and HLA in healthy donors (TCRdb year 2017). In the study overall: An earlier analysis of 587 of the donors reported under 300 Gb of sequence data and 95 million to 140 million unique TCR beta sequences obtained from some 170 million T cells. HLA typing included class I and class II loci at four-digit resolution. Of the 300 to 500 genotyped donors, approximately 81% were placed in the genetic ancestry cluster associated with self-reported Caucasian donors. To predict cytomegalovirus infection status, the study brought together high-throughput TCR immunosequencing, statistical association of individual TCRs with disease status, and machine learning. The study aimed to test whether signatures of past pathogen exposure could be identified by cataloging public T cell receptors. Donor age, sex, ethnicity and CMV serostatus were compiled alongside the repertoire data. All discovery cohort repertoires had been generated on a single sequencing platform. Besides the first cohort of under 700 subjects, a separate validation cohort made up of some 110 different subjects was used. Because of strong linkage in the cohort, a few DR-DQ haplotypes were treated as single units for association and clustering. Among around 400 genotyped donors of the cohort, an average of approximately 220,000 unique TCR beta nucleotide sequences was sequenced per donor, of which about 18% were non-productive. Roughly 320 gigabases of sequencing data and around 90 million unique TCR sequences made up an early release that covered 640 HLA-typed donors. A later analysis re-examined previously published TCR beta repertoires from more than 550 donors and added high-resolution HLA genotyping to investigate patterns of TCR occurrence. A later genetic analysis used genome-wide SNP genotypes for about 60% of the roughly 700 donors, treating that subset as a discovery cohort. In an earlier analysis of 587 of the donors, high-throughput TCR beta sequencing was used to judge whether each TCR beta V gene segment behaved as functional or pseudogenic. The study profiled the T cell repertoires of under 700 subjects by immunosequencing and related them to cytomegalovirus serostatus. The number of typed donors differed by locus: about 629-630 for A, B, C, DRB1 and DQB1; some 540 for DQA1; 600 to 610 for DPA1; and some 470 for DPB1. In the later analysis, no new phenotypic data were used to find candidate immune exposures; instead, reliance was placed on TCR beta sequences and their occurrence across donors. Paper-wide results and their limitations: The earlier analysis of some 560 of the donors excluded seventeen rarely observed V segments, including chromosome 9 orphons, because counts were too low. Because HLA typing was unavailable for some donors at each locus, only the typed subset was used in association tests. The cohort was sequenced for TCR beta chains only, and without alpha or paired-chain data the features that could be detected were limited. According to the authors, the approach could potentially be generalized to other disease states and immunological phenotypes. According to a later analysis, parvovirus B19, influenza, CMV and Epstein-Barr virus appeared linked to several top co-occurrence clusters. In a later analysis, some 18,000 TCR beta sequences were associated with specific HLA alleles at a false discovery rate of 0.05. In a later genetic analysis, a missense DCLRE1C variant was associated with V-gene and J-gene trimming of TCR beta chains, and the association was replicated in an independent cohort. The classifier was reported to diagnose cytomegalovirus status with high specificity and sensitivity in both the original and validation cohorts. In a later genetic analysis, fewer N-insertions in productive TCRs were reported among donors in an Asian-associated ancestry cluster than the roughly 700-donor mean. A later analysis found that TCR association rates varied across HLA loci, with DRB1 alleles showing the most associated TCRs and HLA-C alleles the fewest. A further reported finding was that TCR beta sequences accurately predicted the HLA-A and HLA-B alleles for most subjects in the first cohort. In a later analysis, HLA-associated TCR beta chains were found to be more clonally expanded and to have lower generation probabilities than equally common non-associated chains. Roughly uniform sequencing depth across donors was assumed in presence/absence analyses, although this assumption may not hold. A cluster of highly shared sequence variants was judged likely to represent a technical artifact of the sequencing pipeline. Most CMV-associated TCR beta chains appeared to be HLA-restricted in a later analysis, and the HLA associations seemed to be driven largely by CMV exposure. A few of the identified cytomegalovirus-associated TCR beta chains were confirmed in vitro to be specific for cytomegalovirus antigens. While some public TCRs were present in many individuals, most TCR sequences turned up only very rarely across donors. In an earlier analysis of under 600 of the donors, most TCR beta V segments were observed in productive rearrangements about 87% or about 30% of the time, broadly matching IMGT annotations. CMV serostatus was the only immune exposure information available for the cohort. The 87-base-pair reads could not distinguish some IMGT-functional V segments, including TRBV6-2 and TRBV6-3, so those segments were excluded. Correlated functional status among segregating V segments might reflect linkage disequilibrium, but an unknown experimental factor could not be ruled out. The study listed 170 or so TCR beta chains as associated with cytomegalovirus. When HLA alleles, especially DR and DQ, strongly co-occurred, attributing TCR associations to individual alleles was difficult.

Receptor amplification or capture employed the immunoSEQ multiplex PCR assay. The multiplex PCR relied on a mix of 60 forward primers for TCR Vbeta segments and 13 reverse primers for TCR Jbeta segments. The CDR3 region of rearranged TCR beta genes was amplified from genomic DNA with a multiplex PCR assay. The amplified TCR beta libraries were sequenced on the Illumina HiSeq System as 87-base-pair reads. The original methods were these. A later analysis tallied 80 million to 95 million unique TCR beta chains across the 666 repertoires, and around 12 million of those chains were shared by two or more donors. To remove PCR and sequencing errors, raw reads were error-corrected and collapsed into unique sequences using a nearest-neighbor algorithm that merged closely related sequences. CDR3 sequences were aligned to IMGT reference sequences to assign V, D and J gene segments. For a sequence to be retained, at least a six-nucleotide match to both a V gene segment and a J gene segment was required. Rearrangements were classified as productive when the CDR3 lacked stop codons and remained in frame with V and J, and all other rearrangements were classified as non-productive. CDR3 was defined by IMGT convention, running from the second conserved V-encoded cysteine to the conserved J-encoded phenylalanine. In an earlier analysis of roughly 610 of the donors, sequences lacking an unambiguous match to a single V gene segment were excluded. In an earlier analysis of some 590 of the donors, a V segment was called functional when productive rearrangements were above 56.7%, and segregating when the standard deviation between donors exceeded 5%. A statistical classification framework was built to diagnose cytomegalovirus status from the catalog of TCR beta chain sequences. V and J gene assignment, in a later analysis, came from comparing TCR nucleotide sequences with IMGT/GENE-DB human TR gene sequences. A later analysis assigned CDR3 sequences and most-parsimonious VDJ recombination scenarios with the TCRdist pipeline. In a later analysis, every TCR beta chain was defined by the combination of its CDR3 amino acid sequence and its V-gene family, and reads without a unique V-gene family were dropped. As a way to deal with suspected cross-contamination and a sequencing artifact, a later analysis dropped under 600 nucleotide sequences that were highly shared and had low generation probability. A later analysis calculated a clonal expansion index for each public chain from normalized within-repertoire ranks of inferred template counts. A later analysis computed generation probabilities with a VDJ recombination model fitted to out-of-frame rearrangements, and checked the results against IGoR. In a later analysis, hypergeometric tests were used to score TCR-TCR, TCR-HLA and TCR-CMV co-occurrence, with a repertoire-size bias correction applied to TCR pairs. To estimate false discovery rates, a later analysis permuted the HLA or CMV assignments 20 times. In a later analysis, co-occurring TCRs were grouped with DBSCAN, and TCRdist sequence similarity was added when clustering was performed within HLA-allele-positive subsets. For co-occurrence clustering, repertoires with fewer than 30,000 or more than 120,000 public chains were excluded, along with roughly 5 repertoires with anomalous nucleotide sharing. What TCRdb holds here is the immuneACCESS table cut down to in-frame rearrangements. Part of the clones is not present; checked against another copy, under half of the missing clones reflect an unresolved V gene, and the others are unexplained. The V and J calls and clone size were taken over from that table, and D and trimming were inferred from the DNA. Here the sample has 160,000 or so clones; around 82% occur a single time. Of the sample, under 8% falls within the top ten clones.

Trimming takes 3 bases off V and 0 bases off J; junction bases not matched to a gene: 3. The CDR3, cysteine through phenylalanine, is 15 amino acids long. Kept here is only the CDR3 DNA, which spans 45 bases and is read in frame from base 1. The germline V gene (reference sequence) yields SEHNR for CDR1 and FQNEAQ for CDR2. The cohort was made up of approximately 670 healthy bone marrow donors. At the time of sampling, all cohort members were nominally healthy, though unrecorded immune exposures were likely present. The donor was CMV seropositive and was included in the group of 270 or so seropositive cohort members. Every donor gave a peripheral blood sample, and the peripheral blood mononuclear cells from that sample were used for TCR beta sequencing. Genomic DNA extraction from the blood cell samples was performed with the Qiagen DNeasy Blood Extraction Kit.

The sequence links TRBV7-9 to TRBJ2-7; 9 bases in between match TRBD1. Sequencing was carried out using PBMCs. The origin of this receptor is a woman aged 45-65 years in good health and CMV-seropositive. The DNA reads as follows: TGTGCCAGCAGCTTCGGGACAGGGCGCTCCTACGAGCAGTACTTC. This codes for CASSFGTGRSYEQYF.